This entry is about one TCR beta chain. This clonotype is regarded as medium-sized (0.01 to 0.1%). Its antigen is not yet known. Base qualities are not at hand, and no much larger clone is one base apart. The V end loses 2 bases and the J end loses 6 bases, and a stretch of 11 bases separates them. The CDR3 has 13 amino acids, counting the end cysteine and phenylalanine. This entry keeps only the CDR3 DNA: 39 bases, framed from base 1. CDR1 SNHLY and CDR2 FYNNEI were looked up in the germline V gene. The record originates from a study of CD8+CD57+ T cells in acquired aplastic anemia (dated by TCRdb to the late 2010s). About the investigation overall: A mean of approximately 3 ug of DNA, ranging from roughly 0.19 to 27.4 ug, was extracted from sorted CD4+ and CD8+ cells. Mean read counts for healthy donor samples were around 10 million for CD4+ cells and 11.0 million for CD8+ cells. The paper's findings and limits, for the study overall: Some 27 CD8+ CDR3 sequences were found in both patients and controls but appeared to be highly expressed in patients and within the immunodominant clones of the patients. CD8+ Simpson's diversity did not differ significantly between patients and healthy controls (P=0.060).

The study deep-sequenced TCR repertoires of sorted CD4+ and CD8+ blood T cells from severe aplastic anemia patients and healthy subjects. Ficoll-Paque density gradient centrifugation was used to isolate peripheral blood mononuclear cells. Before DNA extraction, CD4+ and CD8+ T cells were sorted with FACS or magnetic beads. TCR beta VDJ combination and CDR3 sequence profiling used genomic DNA as the template. An Illumina HiSeq 2000 was the platform used for TCR repertoire sequencing. The original methods were these. Repertoires were assessed using TRBV/TRBJ rearrangement plots, CDR3 size and DJ length profiles, and Simpson's diversity index. The most abundant DNA sequence in the deep sequencing data was defined as the immunodominant clone. CDR3 amino acid sequences were checked for sharing across subjects and were also compared against the VDJdb database and published repertoires. TCRdb passed the public sequencing reads through fastp at Q25 and MiXCR, retaining productive beta sequences. Every distinct CDR3 protein forms one entry, paired with its most common genes and DNA. TCRdb, rather than the study authors, made the V and J calls. The sample table shows about 220,000 distinct CDR3 sequences, and almost 35% are seen once. 0.9% to 1.2% of the sample is taken by the ten largest.

The sample comprised sorted CD4+, CD8+, or CD8+CD57+ T cells (not recorded which) from PBMCs. The sequence was collected from a human donor in good health, serving as a control. The chain is encoded by TRBV2 joined to TRBJ2-7; the D gene cannot be named for sure. The DNA reads TGTGCCAGCAGTGAACTAGGTTGGGGCGAGCAGTACTTC. Translated, it reads CASSELGWGEQYF. When the CDR3 is completed using the reference TRBV2 and TRBJ2-7 genes on either side, the full variable domain is EPEVTQTPSHQVTQMGQEVILRCVPISNHLYFYWYRQILGQKVEFLVSFYNNEISEKSEIFDDQFSVERPDGSNFTLKIRSTKLEDSAMYFCASSELGWGEQYFGPGTRLTVT.